The TCR beta chain under discussion was sequenced for a study of cytomegalovirus exposure and HLA in healthy donors. Study in general: Earlier, 110 million or so unique TCR beta sequences were recovered from about 170 million T cells by an analysis. The study's early data release held about 85 million unique TCRs from HLA-typed donors. Of 350 to 400 genotyped donors, more than 65% grouped in the Caucasian-associated ancestry cluster. Study-wide findings and caveats: Some segments of the V type, notably TRBV6-2 and TRBV6-3, were excluded as indistinguishable.

This clone came up a few times. Its matching antigen is unknown. PCR involved 60 Vbeta and 13 Jbeta primers. Sequencing was performed with immunoSEQ multiplex PCR; in TCRdb, only in-frame clones are kept and a portion is missing. Of some 140,000 clones listed, around 63% are singletons. Deletions cut 9 bases from V and 4 bases from J, with 15 bases between. CDR3 length equals 14 residues. Germline CDR1 MNHNS, CDR2 SASEGT. The material sequenced was PBMCs. This sequence was found in a human donor in good health. The chain recombines TRBV6-1 with TRBJ1-4, with a possible D match to TRBD1 (6 bases). This chain's CDR3 is CASEGQSYNEKLFF. Written as DNA, the CDR3 is TGTGCCAGTGAGGGACAAAGCTATAATGAAAAACTGTTTTTT.